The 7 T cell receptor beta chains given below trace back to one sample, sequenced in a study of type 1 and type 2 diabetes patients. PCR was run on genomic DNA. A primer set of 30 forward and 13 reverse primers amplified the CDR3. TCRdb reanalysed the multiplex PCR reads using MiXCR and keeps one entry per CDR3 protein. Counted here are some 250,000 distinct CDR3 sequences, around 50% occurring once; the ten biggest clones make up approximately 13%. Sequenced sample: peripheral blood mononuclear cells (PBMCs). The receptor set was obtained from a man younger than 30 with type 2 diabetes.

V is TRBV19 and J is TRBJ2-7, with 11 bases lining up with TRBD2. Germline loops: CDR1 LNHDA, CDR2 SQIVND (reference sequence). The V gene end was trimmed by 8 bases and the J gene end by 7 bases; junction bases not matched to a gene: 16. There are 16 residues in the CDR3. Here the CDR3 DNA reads TGTGCCAGTTCCTCCTTAACTAGCGGGAGCCCTTATGAGCAGTACTTC. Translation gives CASSSLTSGSPYEQYF.

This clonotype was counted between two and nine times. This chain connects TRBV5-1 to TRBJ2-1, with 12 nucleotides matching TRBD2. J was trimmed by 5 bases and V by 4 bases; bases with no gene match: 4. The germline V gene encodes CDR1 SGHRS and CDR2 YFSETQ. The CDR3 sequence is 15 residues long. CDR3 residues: CASSPWTSGDNEQFF. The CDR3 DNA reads TGCGCCAGCAGCCCCTGGACTAGCGGGGACAATGAGCAGTTCTTC.

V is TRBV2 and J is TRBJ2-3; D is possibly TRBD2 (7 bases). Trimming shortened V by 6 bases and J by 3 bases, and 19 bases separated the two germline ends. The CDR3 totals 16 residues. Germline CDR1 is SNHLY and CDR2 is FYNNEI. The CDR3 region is CASRRGGRGATDTQYF. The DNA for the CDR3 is TGTGCCAGCAGGAGGGGTGGTCGGGGGGCGACAGATACGCAGTATTTT.

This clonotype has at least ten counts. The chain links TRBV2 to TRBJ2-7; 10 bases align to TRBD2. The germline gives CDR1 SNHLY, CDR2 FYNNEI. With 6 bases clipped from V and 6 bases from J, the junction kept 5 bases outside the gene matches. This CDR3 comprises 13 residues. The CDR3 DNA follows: TGTGCCAGCAGCGCCCGACTAGCGGGCGAGCAGTACTTC. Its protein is CASSARLAGEQYF.

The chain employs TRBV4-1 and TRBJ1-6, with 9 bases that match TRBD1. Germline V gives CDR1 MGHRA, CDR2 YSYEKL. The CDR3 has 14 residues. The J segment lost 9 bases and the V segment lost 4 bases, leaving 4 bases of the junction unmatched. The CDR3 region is CASSPTQGASPLHF. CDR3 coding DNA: TGCGCCAGCAGCCCGACACAGGGGGCTTCACCCCTCCACTTT.

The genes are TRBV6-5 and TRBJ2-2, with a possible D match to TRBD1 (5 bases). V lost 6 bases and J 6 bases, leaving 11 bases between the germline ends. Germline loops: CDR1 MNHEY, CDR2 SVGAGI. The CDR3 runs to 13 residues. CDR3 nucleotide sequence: TGTGCCAGCAGAGGGGTCGACGCCGGGGAGCTGTTTTTT. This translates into CASRGVDAGELFF.

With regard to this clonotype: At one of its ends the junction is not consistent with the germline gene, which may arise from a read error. The CDR3 reads CASSPNGLAVVF. The CDR3 nucleotides read TGTGCCAGCAGTCCGAACGGACTAGCGGTTGTCTTC. The chain has TRBV7-2 and TRBJ2-5; 10 nucleotides align to TRBD2. This CDR3 spans 12 amino acids. Germline V gene data show CDR1 as SGHTA and CDR2 as FQGNSA. Looking up the rest from reference TRBV7-2 and TRBJ2-5 gives the full variable domain: GAGVSQSPSNKVTEKGKDVELRCDPISGHTALYWYRQSLGQGLEFLIYFQGNSAPDKSGLPSDRFSAERTGGSVSTLTIQRTQQEDSAVYLCASSPNGLAVVFGPGTRLLVL.